The present T cell receptor (beta chain) was sequenced within a study of T-cell memory formation after mild COVID-19. Study results and caveats: SARS-CoV-2 specificity was not confirmed for second-wave clones peaking on day 37.

Trimming removed 6 bases at V and 8 bases at J, with 35 bases between. In germline, CDR1 is MNHNS, CDR2 SASEGT. This CDR3 spans 20 amino acids. This clonotype turned up a few times. What it recognizes is unknown. From 5'RACE with constant-segment primers came TCR alpha and TCR beta cDNA libraries that carried sample barcodes and UMIs. TCRdb passed the 5' RACE reads through MiXCR, listing each CDR3 protein once. Of a few hundred thousand distinct CDR3 sequences listed, around a fifth are singletons. This sequence was found in a man aged 18 to 30 who had mild COVID-19 (a few samples of this study predate the infection). Cell type and time point are not known. Sequences were obtained from PBMCs or a T cell subset sorted from them (not recorded which). V is TRBV6-1 and J is TRBJ2-1, with D perhaps assigned TRBD1 or TRBD2 (5 bases each). The CDR3 DNA sequence: TGTGCCAGCAGCCAACCCGTCCTCGGGGCTAGCCGCTCGTATGGCGATGAGCAGTTCTTC. Amino acid sequence: CASSQPVLGASRSYGDEQFF.